Listed below are T cell receptor beta chains from one sample, sequenced in a study of blood T cells in healthy people across ages. TCRdb fed the 5' RACE reads into MiXCR, producing one record per CDR3 protein. The sample carries about 640,000 distinct CDR3 sequences, roughly three fifths recorded once. Material: blood. These receptors came from a man in his 60s in good health. Each CDR3 is given with its conserved first and last residue. D genes are given only for firm matches.

TRBV12-1	.	TRBJ1-4	TGTGCCAGCAGCTTTGGATGGACTAATGAAAAACTGTTTTTT	CASSFGWTNEKLFF
TRBV12-3/TRBV12-4	TRBD1	TRBJ2-2	TGTGCCAGCAGCCGGACAGGGGGCTACACCGGGGAGCTGTTTTTT	CASSRTGGYTGELFF
TRBV5-5	TRBD2	TRBJ2-1	TGTGCCAGCAGAAAAGTAGCGGGGGCGACCAGGGGAGAGCAGTTCTTC	CASRKVAGATRGEQFF
TRBV7-2	.	TRBJ1-4	TGTGCCAGCAGCTTGGTCAGGGGCGCAACTAATGAAAAACTGTTTTTT	CASSLVRGATNEKLFF
TRBV5-1	TRBD2	TRBJ2-4	TGCGCCAGCAGCTTGGAGCTAGCGGGGAGGAAAAACATTCAGTACTTC	CASSLELAGRKNIQYF
TRBV3-1	TRBD2	TRBJ2-1	TGTGCCAGCAGCCCTAGCGGGGGGCGGGGTGAGCAGTTCTTC	CASSPSGGRGEQFF
TRBV11-2	TRBD1	TRBJ2-1	TGTGCCAGCAGCTTAGCCGGGACAGAGTACAATGAGCAGTTCTTC	CASSLAGTEYNEQFF
TRBV5-1	TRBD1	TRBJ1-1	TGCGCCAGCAGCCCGGGGACAGGGGCCTATGGGAGCACTGAAGCTTTCTTT	CASSPGTGAYGSTEAFF
TRBV12-3/TRBV12-4	.	TRBJ2-3	TGTGCCAGCAATTGCAGAGTGAGAGGAGATACGCAATATTTT	CASNCRVRGDTQYF
TRBV27	TRBD1	TRBJ1-2	TGTGCCAGCAGATCGGACAGGGGGCGGGGTGGCTACACCTTC	CASRSDRGRGGYTF
TRBV12-3/TRBV12-4	.	TRBJ2-7	TGTGCCAGCAGTTTAGCGCAGGGGTTCGCGTCCGAGCAGTACTTC	CASSLAQGFASEQYF